Described below is a single T cell receptor (beta chain) sequence and its context. Its antigen remains unidentified. The entry originates in a study of cytomegalovirus exposure and HLA in healthy donors. Findings of the study overall: Certain sequence variants were highly shared and formed a cluster, and this cluster was likely a sequencing artifact.

It was with 60 Vbeta and 13 Jbeta primers that the PCR ran. Method: immunoSEQ multiplex PCR; TCRdb's copy keeps in-frame clones and lacks some. The sample records tens of thousands of clones, less than 75% being singletons. The CDR3 has 14 residues. The germline V gene has CDR1 SGHVS and CDR2 FNYEAQ. With 4 bases clipped from V and 6 bases from J, the junction kept 8 bases outside the gene matches. The chain carries TRBV7-6 and TRBJ2-7; 8 nucleotides line up with TRBD2. Sequenced sample: PBMCs. The clonotype was recovered from a man aged 30-40 years in good health and CMV-seropositive. The CDR3 DNA reads as TGTGCCAGCAGCTCCGGGGGGGCAGGGAGCGAGCAGTACTTC. The encoded protein is CASSSGGAGSEQYF.